Below are 23 T cell receptor beta chains sequenced from a single sample in a study of blood T cell repertoires in COVID-19. The assay was immunoSEQ multiplex PCR, and TCRdb's table has in-frame clones only and misses some. The sample yields 250,000 or so clones, more than 75% seen once. Sequencing was done on a sample of PBMCs or T cells enriched from blood (not recorded which). Source of these receptors: a woman aged 45-65 years who had recovered from COVID-19.

This chain links TRBV7-9 with TRBJ2-1; 9 positions agree with TRBD2. Trimming cost V 1 base and J 9 bases; bases outside gene matches: 4. CDR1 is SEHNR and CDR2 is FQNEAQ in the germline V gene (reference sequence). This CDR3 has 14 residues. The CDR3 reads CASSLGSGSGEQFF. CDR3 DNA sequence: TGTGCCAGCAGCTTAGGTAGCGGGAGCGGTGAGCAGTTCTTC.

V gene TRBV5-4 combines with J gene TRBJ1-2; 12 bases line up with TRBD1. CDR3 length: 16 residues. Germline V gene sequence: CDR1 SGHNT, CDR2 YYREEE (reference sequence). Trimming took 4 bases from V and 6 from J; bases not matched to a gene: 10. The CDR3 reads CASSRPGTGGRDGYTF. The CDR3 bases are TGTGCCAGCAGCAGACCGGGGACAGGGGGCAGGGATGGCTACACCTTC.

The rearrangement uses TRBV7-9 and TRBJ1-2; 8 positions match TRBD1. Germline V gene lookup returns CDR1 SEHNR and CDR2 FQNEAQ (reference sequence). CDR3 size: 14 residues. Trimming cost V 5 bases and J 8 bases; bases outside gene matches: 10. The CDR3 DNA reads as TGTGCCAGCAGCCCCTGGACAGGGCAGAACGGCTACACCTTC. This codes for CASSPWTGQNGYTF.

The chain joins TRBV5-1 to TRBJ2-7; D possibly corresponds to TRBD2 (5 bases). The ends were cut back, 4 bases at V and 2 bases at J, with 10 bases in the middle. The CDR3 is 13 amino acids. The germline CDR1 and CDR2 sequences are SGHRS and YFSETQ. Written as DNA, the CDR3 is TGCGCCAGCAGCCCCCGGGGTACCTACGAGCAGTACTTC. Protein product: CASSPRGTYEQYF.

This clone showed up just a few times. This sequence joins TRBV30 and TRBJ1-3, with a tentative D call TRBD1 (5 bases). Looked up from germline, CDR1 is GTSNPN and CDR2 is SVGIG (reference sequence). V was trimmed by 2 bases and J by 1 base, leaving 15 bases between them. CDR3 size: 16 residues. CDR3 in DNA: TGTGCCTGGAGTCTCTCCTTCGGGGGGTCTGGAAACACCATATATTTT. It codes for CAWSLSFGGSGNTIYF.

The rearrangement joins TRBV7-2 to TRBJ2-1; 14 bases are shared with TRBD2. CDR1 is SGHTA and CDR2 is FQGNSA in the germline V gene. CDR3 length equals 16 residues. V was clipped by 4 bases and J by 9 bases; unmatched bases: 8. CDR3 bases: TGTGCCAGCAGCTCCGCGACTAGCGGGGGGGCCGTTGAGCAGTTCTTC. Translating it yields CASSSATSGGAVEQFF. The full variable domain, rest sourced from reference TRBV7-2 and TRBJ2-1, is GAGVSQSPSNKVTEKGKDVELRCDPISGHTALYWYRQSLGQGLEFLIYFQGNSAPDKSGLPSDRFSAERTGGSVSTLTIQRTQQEDSAVYLCASSSATSGGAVEQFFGPGTRLTVL.

The chain couples TRBV5-1 to TRBJ2-7; 7 bases agree with TRBD1. The CDR3 runs to 14 residues. V dropped 0 bases and J dropped 5; count of bases not matched to a gene: 5. Germline V gene lookup returns CDR1 SGHRS and CDR2 YFSETQ. The CDR3 nucleotides are TGCGCCAGCAGCTTGGGACAGGGCCGGAACGAGCAGTACTTC. It is translated as CASSLGQGRNEQYF.

This sequence joins TRBV28 and TRBJ2-2, with TRBD1 identical over 8 bases. The CDR3 length is 14 residues. CDR1 and CDR2 (germline): MDHEN, SYDVKM. V dropped 5 bases and J dropped 3; count of bases not matched to a gene: 2. The CDR3 is CASSQTGDTGELFF. CDR3 in DNA: TGTGCCAGCAGTCAGACAGGGGACACCGGGGAGCTGTTTTTT.

The V gene is TRBV7-2, the J gene TRBJ2-1, with D possibly matching TRBD1 (5 bases). Germline CDR1 and CDR2: SGHTA and FQGNSA. The germline V and J ends were trimmed by 6 bases and 4 bases, with 10 bases remaining between them. The CDR3 length is 13 residues. The CDR3 nucleotides are TGTGCCAGCAGTGAGACAGCATACAATGAGCAGTTCTTC. It encodes CASSETAYNEQFF.

The chain uses TRBV3-1 (or the pseudogene TRBV3-2) and TRBJ2-7; 7 bases match TRBD1. Trimming removed 1 base from V and 3 bases from J; junction bases left unmatched: 9. Germline V gene lookup returns CDR1 LGHDT and CDR2 YNNKEL (reference sequence). The CDR3 contains 16 residues. CDR3 sequence reads: CASSQGPLGQSYEQYF. DNA of the CDR3: TGTGCCAGCAGCCAAGGCCCCCTGGGACAGAGCTACGAGCAGTACTTC.

The V gene is TRBV7-2, the J gene TRBJ2-7; TRBD2 matches 11 bases. The V and J ends lost 4 bases and 5 bases, in that order; junction bases with no gene match: 16. The CDR3 is made up of 18 amino acids. Germline V gene lookup returns CDR1 SGHTA and CDR2 FQGNSA. CDR3 nucleotide sequence: TGTGCCAGCAGCTCGGAAATACCACTAGCGGGAGATAGGAACGAGCAGTACTTC. Protein sequence: CASSSEIPLAGDRNEQYF.

The J gene is TRBJ1-2, the V gene TRBV5-4; TRBD1 matches at 11 bases. CDR3 length equals 15 residues. The V gene's germline CDR1 is SGHNT and CDR2 YYREEE (reference sequence). V trimming: 0 bases; J trimming: 4 bases; junction bases outside the gene matches: 2. CDR3: CASSLGTGGVYGYTF. The CDR3 region has the DNA TGTGCCAGCAGCTTGGGGACAGGGGGCGTCTATGGCTACACCTTC.

The rearrangement joins TRBV6-4 to TRBJ2-1; D perhaps matches TRBD1 (6 bases). The V gene's germline CDR1 is MRHNA and CDR2 SNTAGT. V lost 4 bases and J lost 8, with 15 bases in between. CDR3 length: 14 residues. The CDR3 coding sequence is TGTGCCAGCAGTGTGGCAGGGGAGACATATGAGCAGTTCTTC. Its translation is CASSVAGETYEQFF.

This chain uses TRBV7-2 with TRBJ1-5, with TRBD1 as a possible D gene (6 bases). Germline values: CDR1 SGHTA, CDR2 FQGNSA. Trimming took off 3 bases at V and 2 bases at J, with 8 bases between the two ends. The CDR3 consists of 14 residues. The CDR3 region has the DNA TGTGCCAGCAGCTTTAAGGGGGGCAATCAGCCCCAGCATTTT. Amino acid sequence: CASSFKGGNQPQHF.

This clone appeared once. V is TRBV29-1 and J is TRBJ2-7, with 8 bases aligning to TRBD1. Trimming at V came to 4 bases and at J to 2 bases, leaving 4 bases not matched to a gene. The CDR3 has 13 residues. The V gene's germline CDR1 is SQVTM and CDR2 ANQGSEA. This chain's CDR3 is CSVAGTGPYEQYF. The CDR3 bases are TGCAGCGTTGCCGGGACAGGCCCCTACGAGCAGTACTTC.

This clone was seen a few times. This chain connects TRBV18 to TRBJ2-3; 10 bases map to TRBD1. Germline V CDR1 and CDR2: KGHSH, LQKENI. With V trimmed by 3 bases and J by 5 bases, 2 bases remained unmatched. The CDR3 spans 14 residues. The CDR3 DNA sequence: TGTGCCAGCTCACCCGGACAGGGGGGAGATACGCAGTATTTT. It specifies CASSPGQGGDTQYF.

V gene TRBV6-5 combines with J gene TRBJ2-7; 10 bases match TRBD1. Germline values: CDR1 MNHEY, CDR2 SVGAGI. V lost 6 bases and J lost 7; bases outside the gene matches: 12. This CDR3 spans 15 amino acids. CDR3 residues: CASSPRDRGPGEQYF. CDR3 DNA sequence: TGTGCCAGCAGCCCCCGTGACAGGGGGCCGGGTGAGCAGTACTTC.

The chain combines TRBV25-1 with TRBJ2-6; D gene uncertain. Germline CDR1 reads MGHDK; CDR2 reads SYGVNS. The CDR3 loop spans 13 amino acids. Trimming left V 3 bases short and J 3 bases short, with 3 bases between. CDR3 residues: CASSDFGANVLTF. DNA for the CDR3: TGTGCCAGCAGTGACTTTGGGGCCAACGTCCTGACTTTC. The full variable domain, its missing parts supplied by reference TRBV25-1 and TRBJ2-6, is EADIYQTPRYLVIGTGKKITLECSQTMGHDKMYWYQQDPGMELHLIHYSYGVNSTEKGDLSSESTVSRIRTEHFPLTLESARPSHTSQYLCASSDFGANVLTFGAGSRLTVL.

This clone has only one observation. The J gene is TRBJ1-3, the V gene TRBV4-3; 11 bases match TRBD1. V trimming: 1 base; J trimming: 0 bases; junction bases outside the gene matches: 14. The CDR3 consists of 21 residues. Germline V gives CDR1 LGHNA, CDR2 YSLEER. The CDR3 sequence: CASSQALPGQGVFSSGNTIYF. In DNA, the CDR3 is TGCGCCAGCAGCCAAGCACTTCCGGGACAGGGGGTTTTCAGCTCTGGAAACACCATATATTTT.

This rearrangement joins TRBV7-2 to TRBJ2-3; TRBD1 matches at 10 bases. Germline CDR1 reads SGHTA; CDR2 reads FQGNSA. The CDR3 extends over 14 amino acids. Trimming at V came to 5 bases and at J to 5 bases, leaving 4 bases not matched to a gene. Here the CDR3 reads CASSPDRGIDTQYF. The CDR3 bases are TGTGCCAGCAGCCCGGACAGGGGGATAGATACGCAGTATTTT. Based on the CDR3 plus reference TRBV7-2 and TRBJ2-3, the full variable domain is GAGVSQSPSNKVTEKGKDVELRCDPISGHTALYWYRQSLGQGLEFLIYFQGNSAPDKSGLPSDRFSAERTGGSVSTLTIQRTQQEDSAVYLCASSPDRGIDTQYFGPGTRLTVL.

This chain joins TRBV5-8 and TRBJ2-3, with 8 bases lining up with TRBD1. CDR3 length: 17 residues. J was trimmed by 2 bases and V by 0 bases; bases with no gene match: 8. The V gene's germline CDR1 is SGHTS and CDR2 YDEGEE. CDR3 sequence: CASSLVGSGGPTDTQYF. The CDR3 region has the DNA TGTGCCAGCAGCTTGGTCGGTTCAGGGGGCCCCACAGATACGCAGTATTTT.

The chain is built from TRBV28 and TRBJ2-3; D is possibly TRBD1 (5 bases). Germline CDR1 MDHEN, CDR2 SYDVKM. The CDR3 sequence is 15 residues long. V lost 6 bases and J 1 base, leaving 14 bases between the germline ends. The CDR3 DNA reads as TGTGCCAGCAGATCGTCTGGGGCTGGCACAGATACGCAGTATTTT. Encoded protein: CASRSSGAGTDTQYF.

The chain is built from TRBV7-3 and TRBJ2-3; TRBD2 aligns across 13 bases. With V trimmed by 1 base and J by 4 bases, 2 bases remained unmatched. The V gene's germline CDR1 is SGHTA and CDR2 FQGTGA. This CDR3 contains 16 residues. CDR3 sequence reads: CASSLMGLAGPDTQYF. The CDR3 DNA reads as TGTGCCAGCAGCTTAATGGGACTAGCGGGACCAGATACGCAGTATTTT.